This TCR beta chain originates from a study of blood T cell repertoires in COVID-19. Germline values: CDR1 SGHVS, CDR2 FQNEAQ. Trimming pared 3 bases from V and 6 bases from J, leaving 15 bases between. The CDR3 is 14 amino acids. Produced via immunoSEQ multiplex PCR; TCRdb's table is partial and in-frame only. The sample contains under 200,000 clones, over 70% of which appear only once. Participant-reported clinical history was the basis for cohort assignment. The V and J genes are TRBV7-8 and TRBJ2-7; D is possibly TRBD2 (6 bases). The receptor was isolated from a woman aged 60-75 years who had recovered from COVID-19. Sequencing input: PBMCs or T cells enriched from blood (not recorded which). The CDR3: CASSFPGTLSEQYF. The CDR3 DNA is TGTGCCAGCAGCTTCCCCGGGACTCTCTCCGAGCAGTACTTC.